This T cell receptor beta chain came from a study of blood T cell repertoires in COVID-19. Background on the study: Nucleic acid was either cDNA or gDNA, and it came from T cells, B-cell-depleted T cells, or PBMCs.

Per the original methods: Reference gene primers were amplified, and this amplification served to estimate nucleated cell counts. Sequencing was performed with immunoSEQ multiplex PCR; in TCRdb, only in-frame clones are kept and a portion is missing. D and trimming were read from the DNA, whereas the V and J calls and clone size are those reported in that table. This sample has over 70,000 clones, with about 80% found just once. This CDR3 contains 15 residues. The germline V gene encodes CDR1 MNHNS and CDR2 SASEGT. V lost 1 base and J lost 8, with 14 bases in between. The source is a woman at least 80 years old with acute or convalescent COVID-19. V gene TRBV6-1 combines with J gene TRBJ1-4, with D perhaps TRBD1 (5 bases). The sequenced sample was peripheral blood. The CDR3 protein is CASSEGILSGEKLFF. The CDR3 DNA reads TGTGCCAGCAGTGAAGGTATCCTTTCAGGGGAAAAACTGTTTTTT.